The sequence of this T cell receptor (beta chain) was determined in a study of shared clonotypes between healthy human individuals. V lost 5 bases and J lost 1, with 6 bases in between. CDR1 is MGHDK and CDR2 is SYGVNS in the germline V gene. CDR3 size: 13 residues. An assay was performed, and its level was deep. TCRdb's copy holds only in-frame clones and misses some; the assay was immunoSEQ multiplex PCR. The sample has hundreds of thousands of clones, nearly 95% seen once. CD8 cells classed as naive were CD45RO-negative and positively selected for CCR7, excluding terminally differentiated effector memory CD45RA+ cells. Every donor was a Caucasian adult from Nashville, Tennessee.

Specimen: naive CD8+ T cells sorted from blood. This clonotype was obtained from a man younger than 45 in good health. The chain combines TRBV25-1 with TRBJ1-3; no reliable D call. The CDR3 nucleotides read TGTGCCAGCAGTTTGGGATCTGGAAACACCATATATTTT. It yields the protein CASSLGSGNTIYF.